Sequencing of this TCR beta chain was carried out in a study of T cell responses to AZD1222 COVID-19 vaccine. The assay was immunoSEQ multiplex PCR, and TCRdb's table has in-frame clones only and misses some. The table lists roughly 87,000 clones, about 91% of them singletons. The germline V gene encodes CDR1 SGHVS and CDR2 FNYEAQ. The CDR3 covers 13 residues. V was pared by 1 base and J by 3 bases, with 5 bases between. This TCR derives from an adult who received the AZD1222 COVID-19 vaccine. The material sequenced was peripheral blood, taken 28 days after the second AZD1222 dose. The gene calls are TRBV7-6 and TRBJ2-3; D unresolved. The CDR3 coding sequence is TGTGCCAGCAGCTTAGAGTTGACAGATACGCAGTATTTT. Amino acid sequence: CASSLELTDTQYF.